This is a list of T cell receptor beta chains from one sample in a study of identical twins. TCRdb passed the 5' RACE reads through MiXCR, listing each CDR3 protein once. The sample includes 500,000 to 700,000 distinct CDR3 sequences, just over 7% of them seen just once. This sample was shared with a second study, whose subject was yellow fever vaccine responses in identical twins.

Sample: PBMCs. Receptors originate from a woman aged 18-29 years in good health. Both conserved end residues are part of each CDR3. The order of the fields is J gene, clone size, V gene, CDR3 length, CDR3 protein. Part of the rows lack a size; the others show once, few, many or a class for expanded clones.

TRBJ2-5 | few | TRBV4-1 | 14 | CASSQGPSEGTQYF
TRBJ2-5 | . | TRBV5-1 | 17 | CASSLWTGVPYQETQYF
TRBJ2-1 | many | TRBV3-1 | 16 | CASSRDGLVAYNEQFF
TRBJ1-5 | many | TRBV9 | 13 | CASSVGGGQPQHF
TRBJ2-3 | many | TRBV14 | 15 | CASSQQLGGVDTQYF
TRBJ2-5 | few | TRBV28 | 16 | CASSFLGQGTQETQYF
TRBJ1-1 | . | TRBV28 | 14 | CASSLTTGTSEAFF
TRBJ2-1 | few | TRBV7-2 | 14 | CASSFPGLPWEQFF
TRBJ2-7 | . | TRBV12-3/TRBV12-4 | 17 | CASSFDVGGGGSYEQYF
TRBJ2-5 | . | TRBV5-1 | 16 | CASSFLIAGDQETQYF
TRBJ2-6 | . | TRBV24-1 | 18 | CATSDLPDISSGANVLTF
TRBJ2-4 | many | TRBV12-3/TRBV12-4 | 15 | CASSLASLGKNIQYF
TRBJ2-5 | many | TRBV27 | 14 | CASSFFSGQETQYF
TRBJ1-1 | . | TRBV5-1 | 15 | CASSLDGSANTEAFF
TRBJ2-2 | many | TRBV6-5 | 16 | CASRYSGTMNTGELFF
TRBJ2-3 | many | TRBV20-1 | 14 | CSARDVLYTDTQYF
TRBJ2-2 | many | TRBV29-1 | 15 | CSVGQGAGETGELFF
TRBJ1-2 | many | TRBV12-3/TRBV12-4 | 15 | CASRVAGPHPSGYTF
TRBJ2-1 | many | TRBV10-3 | 15 | CAIRGTSGSSDEQFF
TRBJ2-3 | many | TRBV6-2/TRBV6-3 | 16 | CASSPTRWQSTDTQYF
TRBJ2-2 | few | TRBV5-1 | 17 | CASSLGTSGTNTGELFF
TRBJ1-2 | many | TRBV12-3/TRBV12-4 | 13 | CASSLTGGSGYTF
TRBJ1-1 | few | TRBV20-1 | 14 | CSASSGSLNTEAFF
TRBJ2-3 | few | TRBV27 | 14 | CAREGCVGADTQYF
TRBJ2-7 | . | TRBV5-1 | 14 | CASSTTGGSYEQYF
TRBJ2-3 | many | TRBV20-1 | 15 | CSARTGGQVADTQYF
TRBJ2-3 | . | TRBV4-1 | 18 | CASSQATGLTLQADTQYF
TRBJ2-2 | few | TRBV13 | 13 | CACGQANTGELFF
TRBJ2-5 | . | TRBV4-1 | 17 | CASSQGLSGSLGETQYF
TRBJ1-5 | . | TRBV6-2/TRBV6-3 | 15 | CASHRGGVPGQPQHF
TRBJ2-3 | . | TRBV20-1 | 14 | CSAFDRGRTDTQYF
TRBJ2-3 | . | TRBV28 | 17 | CASSAGTEGLAGYTQYF
TRBJ1-1 | . | TRBV24-1 | 13 | CATSGAENTEAFF
TRBJ2-2 | few | TRBV5-1 | 15 | CASSLVAENTGELFF
TRBJ2-5 | many | TRBV29-1 | 13 | CSVEGMGGETQYF
TRBJ1-1 | . | TRBV29-1 | 12 | CSVRGWETEAFF
TRBJ2-1 | many | TRBV5-1 | 14 | CASSRGRGDNEQFF
TRBJ2-3 | few | TRBV20-1 | 14 | CSARVSGTTDTQYF
TRBJ1-5 | many | TRBV4-1 | 19 | CASSQVRTGPFWGNQPQHF
TRBJ1-1 | . | TRBV4-1 | 13 | CASSHEDRVEAFF
TRBJ2-7 | few | TRBV5-1 | 14 | CASSLQTIPYEQYF
TRBJ2-3 | . | TRBV5-6 | 21 | CASSLAGFRLAEGSVTDTQYF